These 25 T cell receptor beta chains were all obtained from the same sample, sequenced in a study of blood T cells in healthy people across ages. Primed by a sample-barcoded 5' primer and a J-beta primer mix, a second PCR proceeded for about 6 to 11 cycles. TCRdb passed the 5' RACE reads through MiXCR, listing each CDR3 protein once. The sample holds about a million distinct CDR3 sequences, roughly 51% seen once. The sequenced material came from blood. All receptors derive from a woman in her sixties or seventies in good health.

The chain combines TRBV18 with TRBJ2-7, with TRBD2 as a possible D gene (6 bases). The J call is uncertain, as TRBJ2-5 better fits the DNA end. The V gene's germline CDR1 is KGHSH and CDR2 LQKENI. The CDR3 totals 15 residues. CDR3 in DNA: TGTGCCAGCTCACCATCCGGGACGGGGGTGGAGACCCAGTACTTC. Amino acid sequence: CASSPSGTGVETQYF.

This clonotype was found a few times. This chain uses TRBV4-2 with TRBJ2-3; TRBD2 matches at 13 bases. The germline V gene encodes CDR1 LGHNA and CDR2 YNFKEQ. With V trimmed by 0 bases and J by 3 bases, 9 bases remained unmatched. The CDR3 length is 19 residues. The CDR3 protein is CASSQELLAGGPRTDTQYF. CDR3 coding DNA: TGTGCCAGCAGCCAAGAGCTACTAGCGGGAGGGCCGAGGACAGATACGCAGTATTTT.

This clonotype was counted only a few times. The V call is TRBV6-6, the J call TRBJ2-4; TRBD1 agrees at 8 bases. The germline gives CDR1 MNHNY, CDR2 SVGAGI (reference sequence). The length of the CDR3 is 15 residues. Germline trimming cut 3 bases from V and 5 bases from J; bases unmatched to any gene: 6. CDR3 in DNA: TGTGCCAGCAGTTATGGGGCGACAGGGGAAAACATTCAGTACTTC. Its translation: CASSYGATGENIQYF.

The V and J genes are TRBV7-2 and TRBJ2-7; D gene unclear. Germline CDR1 reads SGHTA; CDR2 reads FQGNSA. The CDR3 covers 17 residues. V was clipped by 3 bases and J by 0 bases, with 18 bases between them. The CDR3 spells CASSFCPVAESSYEQYF. In nucleotides, the CDR3 is TGTGCCAGCAGCTTCTGCCCTGTGGCAGAAAGCTCCTACGAGCAGTACTTC.

This clonotype appeared a few times. CDR3 sequence: CASSLIWQNSPLHF. Here the CDR3 DNA reads TGTGCCAGCAGCTTAATTTGGCAGAATTCACCCCTCCACTTT. The chain couples TRBV7-2 to TRBJ1-6; no definite D call. The length of the CDR3 is 14 residues. Per the germline V gene, CDR1 is SGHTA and CDR2 is FQGNSA. Trimming took off 2 bases at V and 7 bases at J, with 9 bases between the two ends.

This clonotype is a singleton in its sample. The chain links TRBV7-2 to TRBJ1-5; D might be TRBD1 (5 bases). There are 15 residues in the CDR3. The germline CDR1 and CDR2 sequences are SGHTA and FQGNSA. V lost 4 bases, J lost 6 bases, and 16 bases lay in between. The CDR3 DNA follows: TGTGCCAGCAGCTCGACGGGTACTAGGGGTCAGCCCCAGCATTTT. Amino acids: CASSSTGTRGQPQHF.

This clonotype was detected ten times or more. The chain uses TRBV20-1 and TRBJ2-1; D unresolved. Trimming took 3 bases from V and 9 from J, leaving 6 bases between them. CDR3 length: 10 amino acids. Germline V lookup: CDR1 DFQATT, CDR2 SNEGSKA (reference sequence). The CDR3 DNA reads as TGCAGTGCTAGCGTGATTGAGCAGTTCTTC. Its protein product is CSASVIEQFF.

The J gene is TRBJ2-1, the V gene TRBV9, with D tentatively TRBD2 (6 bases). This CDR3 contains 16 residues. From germline, CDR1 is SGDLS and CDR2 YYNGEE. V was pared by 6 bases and J by 6 bases, with 22 bases between. The CDR3, as DNA: TGTGCCAGCACCCACCAAACGGGAGTATCCCCCAATGAGCAGTTCTTC. Its translation is CASTHQTGVSPNEQFF.

The chain links TRBV12-3 or TRBV12-4 to TRBJ2-3; 7 bases match TRBD2. J lost 5 bases, V lost 1 base, and 6 bases had no gene match. The CDR3 runs 15 residues. CDR3 amino acids: CASSLGPGGRDTQYF. Written as DNA, the CDR3 is TGTGCCAGCAGTTTAGGGCCGGGGGGACGAGATACGCAGTATTTT.

Concerning this clonotype itself: At one end the junction does not follow the germline gene, possibly because of a read error. The rearrangement joins TRBV12-3 or TRBV12-4 to TRBJ1-2; no clear D. CDR3 length: 14 amino acids. This CDR3 reads CANSFGIANYGYTF. In DNA, the CDR3 is TGTGCCAACAGTTTTGGAATTGCGAACTATGGCTACACCTTC.

This chain connects TRBV12-3 or TRBV12-4 to TRBJ1-1; TRBD1 is a possible D gene (6 bases). V dropped 11 bases and J dropped 6 bases, with 16 bases sitting between them. The CDR3 spans 12 residues. CDR3 sequence: CAVPGTGPEAFF. In DNA form, the CDR3 reads TGTGCCGTCCCGGGAACAGGGCCTGAAGCTTTCTTT.

As for this clonotype: This could be a read error, since a much larger clone is one nucleotide away. The genes are TRBV5-1 and TRBJ2-1; 10 bases match TRBD2. V lost 7 bases and J lost 9; bases outside the gene matches: 10. CDR1 and CDR2 from the germline V gene are SGHRS and YFSETQ. The CDR3 is made up of 14 amino acids. CDR3 amino acids: CASANQREGSEQFF. The CDR3 nucleotides read TGCGCCAGCGCGAATCAGCGGGAGGGCAGTGAGCAGTTCTTC.

V is TRBV6-6 and J is TRBJ2-1, with D hard to call. CDR3 length: 12 residues. Per the germline V gene, CDR1 is MNHNY and CDR2 is SVGAGI (reference sequence). V dropped 7 bases and J dropped 9 bases, with 13 bases sitting between them. The CDR3 DNA reads TGTGCCAGCACCCAAAAGAGTGGTGAGCAGTTCTTC. Translated: CASTQKSGEQFF.

The V gene is TRBV14, the J gene TRBJ2-4, with TRBD1 identical over 7 bases. CDR1 and CDR2 from the germline V gene are SGHDN and FVKESK. The CDR3 runs to 17 residues. Trimming cost V 5 bases and J 0 bases; bases outside gene matches: 10. The CDR3 region is CASSTYRQGVAKNIQYF. CDR3 in DNA: TGTGCCAGCAGCACGTACAGACAGGGAGTAGCCAAAAACATTCAGTACTTC.

The chain carries TRBV29-1 and TRBJ1-2; no reliable D call. V lost 3 bases and J lost 6, with 14 bases in between. This CDR3 is built from 13 residues. Germline CDR1 SQVTM, CDR2 ANQGSEA. In DNA form, the CDR3 reads TGCAGCGTTGAGGTTCCGGGTTGGCATGGCTACACCTTC. Translated: CSVEVPGWHGYTF.

V is TRBV25-1 and J is TRBJ2-1, with TRBD2 matching 10 bases. Germline lookup yields CDR1 MGHDK and CDR2 SYGVNS. Trimming removed 0 bases from V and 3 bases from J; junction bases left unmatched: 17. CDR3 size: 21 residues. CDR3 coding DNA: TGTGCCAGCAGTGAATACGTGTGGAGCGGGAGGGGGGGGTTAGTCTACAATGAGCAGTTCTTC. Translating it yields CASSEYVWSGRGGLVYNEQFF.

The J gene is TRBJ2-5, the V gene TRBV6-6; 7 positions match TRBD2. The V gene's germline CDR1 is MNHNY and CDR2 SVGAGI (reference sequence). The J segment lost 5 bases and the V segment lost 6 bases, leaving 6 bases of the junction unmatched. The CDR3 sequence is 13 residues long. The CDR3 DNA is TGTGCCAGCAGACTAGCGACTCTTGAGACCCAGTACTTC. Protein sequence: CASRLATLETQYF.

This chain links TRBV20-1 with TRBJ2-7; D possibly matches TRBD1 or TRBD2 (5 bases each). Per germline, CDR1 DFQATT and CDR2 SNEGSKA (reference sequence). The CDR3 has 15 residues. Trimming left V 0 bases short and J 2 bases short, with 14 bases between. The CDR3: CSARDPRGLTYEQYF. The CDR3, as DNA: TGCAGTGCTAGAGATCCCCGGGGCTTAACCTACGAGCAGTACTTC.

The V and J genes are TRBV7-8 and TRBJ2-2; D not resolved. The CDR3 runs 13 residues. Germline CDR1 and CDR2: SGHVS and FQNEAQ. Between the trimmed V and J ends, which lost 9 bases and 4 bases, there was a span of 12 bases. The CDR3 is CASHPSTTGELFF. CDR3 coding DNA: TGTGCCAGTCATCCTTCGACCACCGGGGAGCTGTTTTTT.

This clonotype was picked up many times. The rearrangement joins TRBV27 to TRBJ2-7; 11 bases agree with TRBD2. The junction had 2 bases not matched to a gene; V was cut back by 2 bases and J by 2 bases. The CDR3 has 15 amino acids. The germline V gene encodes CDR1 MNHEY and CDR2 SMNVEV (reference sequence). For the CDR3, the DNA is TGTGCCAGCAGTTTAGGGACTAGCGGTCCCTACGAGCAGTACTTC. Translating gives CASSLGTSGPYEQYF.

This rearrangement joins TRBV10-3 to TRBJ2-2; D gene ambiguous. V gave up 0 bases and J gave up 5 bases, with 7 bases separating them. The germline CDR1 and CDR2 sequences are ENHRY and SYGVKD. This CDR3 comprises 14 residues. CDR3 protein: CAISESIVTGELFF. In DNA, the CDR3 is TGTGCCATCAGTGAGTCGATTGTAACCGGGGAGCTGTTTTTT.

The rearrangement joins TRBV7-2 to TRBJ2-3; TRBD2 matches at 9 bases. V shed 5 bases and J 3 bases; nucleotides not matched to a gene: 6. The germline gives CDR1 SGHTA, CDR2 FQGNSA. CDR3 length: 15 residues. CDR3 DNA: TGTGCCAGCAGCCTCCAGGGACTAGCTACAGATACGCAGTATTTT. Translation: CASSLQGLATDTQYF.

The chain joins TRBV4-1 to TRBJ2-7; the D gene is possibly TRBD2 (6 bases). CDR1 and CDR2 (germline): MGHRA, YSYEKL. The CDR3 is 15 residues long. The V end lost 0 bases, the J end lost 2 bases, and 11 bases lay between the germline ends. The CDR3 coding sequence is TGCGCCAGCAGCCAAGATCGCGGGGTCCCCTACGAGCAGTACTTC. Encoded protein: CASSQDRGVPYEQYF.

Here the CDR3 reads CASSLAFNGPYEQYF. The CDR3 nucleotides read TGCGCCAGCAGCTTGGCCTTCAACGGACCCTACGAGCAGTACTTC. The chain employs TRBV5-1 and TRBJ2-4; no firm D call. The closer fit of TRBJ2-7 to the DNA end suggests the J call may be wrong. CDR3 length: 15 amino acids. Per the germline V gene, CDR1 is SGHRS and CDR2 is YFSETQ.

The count of this clonotype is one. The chain employs TRBV6-5 and TRBJ1-2; the D is unclear. CDR1 MNHEY and CDR2 SVGAGI come from the germline V gene. This CDR3 has 15 amino acids. Deletions cut 6 bases from V and 4 bases from J, with 18 bases between. The CDR3 bases are TGTGCCAGCAGCACCGCGTGGAAAAGTGGCTATGGCTACACCTTC. The encoded protein is CASSTAWKSGYGYTF.